This paragraph reports one T cell receptor (beta chain). Trimming took 7 bases from V and 4 from J, leaving 13 bases between them. Germline values: CDR1 MDHEN, CDR2 SYDVKM. The CDR3 has 13 residues. The data originate from a study of control samples from healthy donors and cancer patients. The protocol was immunoSEQ multiplex PCR, while the TCRdb copy is restricted to in-frame clones and leaves out a portion. The sample yields around 120,000 clones, roughly 86% seen once. The chain recombines TRBV28 with TRBJ1-2; maybe TRBD1 (5 bases). Material: blood. The origin of this receptor is a man in his sixties in good health. The CDR3 loop reads CASKWQGGYGYTF. CDR3 nucleotide sequence: TGTGCCAGCAAATGGCAGGGAGGCTATGGCTACACCTTC.